Presented here are 5 T cell receptor beta chains from one specimen sequenced in a study of cytomegalovirus exposure and HLA in healthy donors. Primers: 60 Vbeta forward and 13 Jbeta reverse. The protocol was immunoSEQ multiplex PCR, while the TCRdb copy is restricted to in-frame clones and leaves out a portion. The sample has about 180,000 clones, 80% to 90% seen once. The sample consisted of PBMCs. The receptors were gathered from a male donor in good health and CMV-seronegative.

J is TRBJ2-1 and V is TRBV7-3, with 7 bases identical to TRBD1. Germline CDR1 reads SGHTA; CDR2 reads FQGTGA. The V segment lost 5 bases and the J segment 6 bases; nucleotides outside the gene matches: 7. This CDR3 has 14 residues. The CDR3 coding sequence is TGTGCCAGCAGCATGACAGGGTCTAGCAATGAGCAGTTCTTC. It yields the protein CASSMTGSSNEQFF.

This clone has just one count. This rearrangement joins TRBV19 to TRBJ1-5; a weak D match, TRBD1 (5 bases). The V gene lost 3 bases and the J gene lost 1 base, with 10 bases spanning the gap. This CDR3 is built from 15 residues. Germline values: CDR1 LNHDA, CDR2 SQIVND (reference sequence). The CDR3: CASSIVQGSNQPQHF. Here the CDR3 DNA reads TGTGCCAGTAGTATTGTCCAGGGCAGCAATCAGCCCCAGCATTTT.

There are a few counts of this clone. This chain joins TRBV6-1 and TRBJ1-5; perhaps TRBD1 as D (6 bases). Germline lookup yields CDR1 MNHNS and CDR2 SASEGT. The germline V and J ends were trimmed by 6 bases and 0 bases, with 12 bases remaining between them. CDR3 length: 15 residues. CDR3 coding DNA: TGTGCCAGCAGGTGGACAGTTTATAGCAATCAGCCCCAGCATTTT. Translation gives CASRWTVYSNQPQHF.

This chain joins TRBV7-2 and TRBJ2-3; 11 bases are a match to TRBD2. This CDR3 contains 16 residues. V shed 0 bases and J 6 bases; nucleotides not matched to a gene: 5. Germline lookup yields CDR1 SGHTA and CDR2 FQGNSA. CDR3 DNA sequence: TGTGCCAGCAGCTTAGCACTAGCGGGAGTGTCGGATACGCAGTATTTT. Residues: CASSLALAGVSDTQYF.

The V call is TRBV29-1, the J call TRBJ1-1, with TRBD1 matching over 9 bases. The ends lost 5 bases at V and 5 bases at J; junction bases unmatched: 12. CDR1 and CDR2 (germline): SQVTM, ANQGSEA. The CDR3 covers 15 residues. CDR3: CSVKTPGQGGTEAFF. As DNA, the CDR3 is TGCAGCGTTAAAACGCCGGGACAGGGTGGAACTGAAGCTTTCTTT.